This T cell receptor beta chain came from a study of T cells in Graves' hyperthyroidism and ophthalmopathy (dated by TCRdb to the late 2010s). Background for the entire study: Peripheral blood was collected at initial diagnosis, before any treatment. Once sampling was done, hyperthyroidism patients were given methimazole at a starting dose of 30 mg daily, whereas ophthalmopathy patients were given high-dose intravenous methylprednisolone. Thyroid tissue and blood T-cell repertoires from several Graves' hyperthyroidism patients were also compared in the study. TCR Vbeta CDR3 sequencing of 140 or so peripheral blood samples (43 ophthalmopathy, roughly 74 hyperthyroidism and some 17 progressor patients) is reported in the paper. To identify TCR V-J signatures that set the groups apart, the researchers used a discovery cohort of 100 patients, made up of some 41 with Graves' ophthalmopathy and 57 with stable Graves' hyperthyroidism. Whether ophthalmopathy could be predicted prospectively was tested in an independent validation cohort made up of approximately 19 hyperthyroidism patients plus 17 patients who later progressed to ophthalmopathy. The 75 to 100 discovery patients were divided at random into training and test sets in a 7:3 ratio.

Amplification of TCR beta CDR3 regions was carried out from RNA transcripts. A first-round RT-PCR of the TCR CDR3 used the HTBI primer set with the Qiagen OneStep RT-PCR kit. Libraries were constructed in a second round of multiplex PCR, after which size selection and purification were performed. Libraries were sequenced paired-end with 100 bp reads on an Illumina HiSeq2000. As for how the authors treated the data: SOAPnuke was used to process the raw data, with reads discarded if the reads contained adapters or uncalled bases, had a mean Phred below 15, or lacked an exact constant-primer or identifier match. High-quality paired reads were merged using COPE v1.2.5, and each unique nucleotide sequence was defined as a clonotype. MiTCR v1.1 was used to align the clonotypes against IMGT TRBV, TRBD and TRBJ reference segments. The analysis included only V-J combinations with a frequency above 0.0001, which together covered more than 99% of the repertoires. The TCS score was defined as F50 (clonal expansion) divided by E x V (chaos), with BLOSUM62-based TCRdist calculated between CDR3 peptides within each V-J. Welch's t-statistics and random forest reduced around 550 V-J features to 13, which were used in a naive Bayes classifier (R e1071). In TCRdb, the public reads were trimmed at Q25 with fastp and aligned with MiXCR, with productive beta chains retained. Identical CDR3 protein sequences are pooled into one entry, listed with their most common genes and DNA. These V and J calls are TCRdb output, not the study's own analysis. This sample is represented by a few hundred thousand distinct CDR3 sequences; about 25% of them were singletons. Clones ranked in the top ten supply around 67% of the sample.

The paper as a whole reports these results and caveats: During validation, the model predicted progression to ophthalmopathy a median of approximately 6 months ahead of onset, with more than 55% sensitivity and almost 75% specificity. No statistical method was used to fix the sample size in advance, and group allocation was not hidden from the investigators. Most expanded thyroid clonotypes (frequency above 0.001) were also found in blood, which suggests that blood repertoires may mirror thyroid immune responses. In cross-validation, a model built on a 13 V-J signature told ophthalmopathy apart from stable hyperthyroidism with 85% to 90% sensitivity and approximately 81% specificity, and in testing the same model reached 80%/75%.

This clonotype showed up just a few times. No antigen is known for it. No much larger clone is present one base from it, and per-base qualities are unavailable. CDR1 and CDR2 are drawn from the germline V gene (reference sequence): GTSNPN, SVGIG. The CDR3 runs 13 amino acids, cysteine and phenylalanine included. The only DNA kept is the CDR3, 39 bases in frame from the first base. V drops 4 bases and J drops 2 bases, leaving 9 bases in between. Stable Graves' hyperthyroidism was defined as no progression to ophthalmopathy during 18 months of follow-up. Hyperthyroidism patients were newly diagnosed, had a disease duration of under 2 months, and were aged 18 to 65 years. Any patient with an uncontrolled infection, another autoimmune disease, pregnancy or lactation was excluded. Diagnoses were based on clinical symptoms, serum thyroxine and TRAb, thyroid ultrasound and orbital computed tomography. PBMCs were separated from 7.5 to 10 ml of fresh peripheral blood using Ficoll-Paque density gradient centrifugation. Total RNA was extracted using Trizol reagent, and RNA quality was assessed on an Agilent 2100 Bioanalyzer.

The sequence derives from a man over 45 with Graves' hyperthyroidism. The sequenced sample consisted of blood. The rearranged segments are TRBV30 and TRBJ1-3; the D gene lacks a confident call. The DNA reads TGTGCCTGGATGTTAGACACTGGAAACACCATATATTTT. This sequence encodes CAWMLDTGNTIYF. Outside the CDR3, residues come from the reference TRBV30 and TRBJ1-3 proteins, so the full variable domain is: SQTIHQWPATLVQPVGSPLSLECTVEGTSNPNLYWYRQAAGRGLQLLFYSVGIGQISSEVPQNLSASRPQDRQFILSSKKLLLSDSGFYLCAWMLDTGNTIYFGEGSWLTVV.